This T cell receptor beta chain originates from a study of blood T cell repertoires in COVID-19. Looking at the study overall: Spain, Italy and the United States supplied samples that represented acute and convalescent COVID-19. In each case, the material was cDNA or gDNA derived from T cells, B-cell-depleted T cells, or PBMCs.

Per the original data handling: Counts of nucleated cells, estimated from reference gene primer amplification, were obtained. TCRdb's copy holds only in-frame clones and misses some; the assay was immunoSEQ multiplex PCR. The D gene and trimming were derived from the DNA, and the V and J assignments and clone size from that table. The profile covers 40,000 or so clones, with 80% to 90% appearing a single time and approximately 14% taken by the ten largest. This clonotype was sampled from a human donor in a cohort sampled during active COVID-19. Input material: peripheral blood.

The CDR3 is CASNLRGTDEKLFF. DNA for the CDR3: TGTGCCAGCAATCTCAGGGGGACGGATGAAAAACTGTTTTTT. The chain joins TRBV6-5 to TRBJ1-4; 7 nucleotides line up with TRBD1. After removal of 7 bases from V and 6 bases from J, the junction contained 8 bases not matched to a gene. This CDR3 has 14 residues. In germline, CDR1 is MNHEY, CDR2 SVGAGI.